The 24 T cell receptor beta chains below all came from one sample that was sequenced in a study of cytomegalovirus exposure and HLA in healthy donors. A multiplex PCR was run with 60 Vbeta primers and 13 Jbeta primers. Repertoires were generated with immunoSEQ multiplex PCR, while TCRdb's copy carries only in-frame clones and drops some. Of 200,000 or so clones listed, 75% to 85% were seen once; the top ten hold 2.1%. Sequences were obtained from PBMCs. These TCRs come from a woman aged 18-29 years in good health and CMV-seropositive.

The chain has TRBV4-3 and TRBJ1-5, with D possibly matching TRBD1 (6 bases). Germline values: CDR1 LGHNA, CDR2 YSLEER. Trimming left V 4 bases short and J 10 bases short, with 17 bases between. CDR3 length equals 14 residues. The CDR3: CASSPRGGVYPQHF. DNA of the CDR3: TGCGCCAGCAGCCCTCGGGGGGGCGTTTATCCCCAGCATTTT.

The CDR3 region has the DNA TGTGCCAGCAGCTCCGGGACAGGGTCCTACGAGCAGTACTTC. Translated, it gives CASSSGTGSYEQYF. V gene TRBV5-4 combines with J gene TRBJ2-7; 9 bases match TRBD1. Unmatched junction bases numbered 2, after V lost 3 bases and J lost 1 base. This CDR3 is built from 14 residues. CDR1 is SGHNT, CDR2 YYREEE, per germline (reference sequence).

This CDR3 is CASSDYHGQNTGELFF. In nucleotides, the CDR3 is TGTGCCAGCAGCGATTACCACGGACAGAACACCGGGGAGCTGTTTTTT. The V call is TRBV25-1, the J call TRBJ2-2, with D maybe TRBD1 (5 bases). Germline V gene lookup returns CDR1 MGHDK and CDR2 SYGVNS. This CDR3 contains 16 residues. V was shortened by 6 bases and J by 1 base, with 15 bases between the two germline ends.

J is TRBJ2-7 and V is TRBV6-5, with D maybe TRBD1 (5 bases). Per the germline V gene, CDR1 is MNHEY and CDR2 is SVGAGI. CDR3 length equals 14 residues. Trimming left V 2 bases short and J 0 bases short, with 8 bases between. The CDR3 bases are TGTGCCAGCAGTTACCGACAGAGCTCCTACGAGCAGTACGTC. Residues: CASSYRQSSYEQYV.

The chain links TRBV4-1 to TRBJ2-3, with 9 bases identical to TRBD2. Germline-derived CDR1 and CDR2 are MGHRA and YSYEKL. V trimming: 0 bases; J trimming: 8 bases; junction bases outside the gene matches: 15. This CDR3 has 18 residues. CDR3: CASSQDGIAGAPIGTQYF. The CDR3 nucleotides are TGCGCCAGCAGCCAAGATGGCATAGCGGGGGCCCCCATAGGTACGCAGTATTTT.

The rearrangement uses TRBV5-1 and TRBJ1-2, with 7 bases matching TRBD1. This CDR3 comprises 14 residues. V trimming: 0 bases; J trimming: 8 bases; junction bases outside the gene matches: 7. The germline V gene has CDR1 SGHRS and CDR2 YFSETQ. The CDR3 DNA sequence: TGCGCCAGCAGCTTGGAGGGGGCCGGTGGAGGCTACACCTTC. Encoded protein: CASSLEGAGGGYTF.

The V gene is TRBV6-5, the J gene TRBJ2-7; tentatively, D is TRBD1 (5 bases). This CDR3 region has 13 residues. CDR1 MNHEY and CDR2 SVGAGI come from the germline V gene. Trimming removed 6 bases at V and 0 bases at J, with 9 bases between. The CDR3 DNA is TGTGCCAGCAGACGAGACAGCTCCTACGAGCAGTACTTC. Amino acids: CASRRDSSYEQYF.

The chain employs TRBV11-3 and TRBJ1-3; no reliable D call. The CDR3 has 18 amino acids. Trimming stripped 2 bases from V and 1 base from J, with 18 bases between. Germline lookup yields CDR1 SGHNT and CDR2 YENEEA. CDR3 protein: CASSLFYPGVHSGNTIYF. The CDR3 nucleotides read TGTGCCAGCAGCTTATTCTATCCAGGTGTGCATTCTGGAAACACCATATATTTT. Combining the CDR3 with reference TRBV11-3 and TRBJ1-3 gives the whole variable domain EAGVVQSPRYKIIEKKQPVAFWCNPISGHNTLYWYLQNLGQGPELLIRYENEEAVDDSQLPKDRFSAERLKGVDSTLKIQPAELGDSAVYLCASSLFYPGVHSGNTIYFGEGSWLTVV.

The chain links TRBV7-3 to TRBJ2-3; 11 bases agree with TRBD2. Looked up from germline, CDR1 is SGHTA and CDR2 is FQGTGA. CDR3 length: 16 amino acids. Trimming cost V 4 bases and J 1 base; bases outside gene matches: 4. The CDR3 nucleotides read TGTGCCAGCAGCTCGCCGACTAGCGGGGGCACAGATACGCAGTATTTT. Protein sequence: CASSSPTSGGTDTQYF.

V and J are TRBV28 and TRBJ2-7, with 9 nucleotides matching TRBD1. The length of the CDR3 is 15 residues. Germline V lookup: CDR1 MDHEN, CDR2 SYDVKM. With 6 bases clipped from V and 2 bases from J, the junction kept 8 bases outside the gene matches. This CDR3 reads CASRQQGARTYEQYF. As DNA, the CDR3 is TGTGCCAGCAGGCAACAGGGGGCAAGGACCTACGAGCAGTACTTC.

V gene TRBV5-4 combines with J gene TRBJ2-3; no clear D gene. Trimming took off 3 bases at V and 0 bases at J, with 14 bases between the two ends. The CDR3 contains 16 residues. Looked up from germline, CDR1 is SGHNT and CDR2 is YYREEE (reference sequence). CDR3 residues: CASSSATTASTDTQYF. The CDR3, as DNA: TGTGCCAGCAGCTCCGCCACTACCGCTAGCACAGATACGCAGTATTTT.

The CDR3 protein is CASRPQGSSTDTQYF. The DNA for the CDR3 is TGCGCCAGCAGGCCACAGGGATCTAGCACAGATACGCAGTATTTT. The chain is built from TRBV5-1 and TRBJ2-3, with a weak D call TRBD1 (6 bases). V shed 5 bases and J shed 0 bases, with 13 bases lying between them. The CDR3 is made up of 15 amino acids. From germline, CDR1 is SGHRS and CDR2 YFSETQ. Variable domain in full (rest from reference TRBV5-1 and TRBJ2-3): KAGVTQTPRYLIKTRGQQVTLSCSPISGHRSVSWYQQTPGQGLQFLFEYFSETQRNKGNFPGRFSGRQFSNSRSEMNVSTLELGDSALYLCASRPQGSSTDTQYFGPGTRLTVL.

The sample holds a few counts of this clone. The chain joins TRBV4-1 to TRBJ2-1; 12 positions agree with TRBD2. V lost 1 base, J lost 7 bases, and 11 bases stayed unmatched. Germline V gene data show CDR1 as MGHRA and CDR2 as YSYEKL. The CDR3 totals 18 residues. In DNA form, the CDR3 reads TGCGCCAGCAGCCAAGTTGATTTGGGCCTAGCGGGGGGGAATGAGCAGTTCTTC. The encoded protein is CASSQVDLGLAGGNEQFF.

The V call is TRBV12-5, the J call TRBJ1-1; no clear D. Germline CDR1 reads LGHNT; CDR2 reads FRNRAP. CDR3 length equals 13 residues. Deletions cut 3 bases from V and 1 base from J, with 6 bases between. This chain's CDR3 is CASGLPGNTEAFF. CDR3 nucleotide sequence: TGTGCTAGTGGTTTACCGGGGAACACTGAAGCTTTCTTT.

The chain employs TRBV5-6 and TRBJ1-2; possible D gene TRBD1, 5 bases. The V gene lost 0 bases and the J gene lost 7 bases, with 13 bases spanning the gap. Germline V CDR1 and CDR2: SGHDT, YYEEEE. The CDR3 loop spans 14 amino acids. This chain's CDR3 is CASSLGGGQGGYTF. For the CDR3, the DNA is TGTGCCAGCAGCTTGGGGGGTGGCCAGGGTGGCTACACCTTC.

The V and J genes are TRBV2 and TRBJ1-2; D not certain. Germline-derived CDR1 and CDR2 are SNHLY and FYNNEI. Trimming pared 4 bases from V and 4 bases from J, leaving 7 bases between. CDR3 length: 12 amino acids. As DNA, the CDR3 is TGTGCCAGCAGTGGAGGGATCTATGGCTACACCTTC. Translating gives CASSGGIYGYTF.

The chain recombines TRBV11-3 with TRBJ2-3; 7 nucleotides line up with TRBD2. The CDR3 contains 15 residues. Per the germline V gene, CDR1 is SGHNT and CDR2 is YENEEA. The J segment lost 3 bases and the V segment lost 5 bases, leaving 8 bases of the junction unmatched. Here the CDR3 reads CASSTGGEGTDTQYF. The CDR3 DNA reads TGTGCCAGCAGCACTGGCGGGGAGGGGACAGATACGCAGTATTTT.

This chain uses TRBV6-5 with TRBJ1-1, with D unresolved. Deletions cut 11 bases from V and 3 bases from J, with 16 bases between. Germline CDR1 is MNHEY and CDR2 is SVGAGI. This CDR3 is 13 amino acids long. CDR3 amino acids: CACLGGSYTEAFF. In nucleotides, the CDR3 is TGTGCCTGCCTCGGCGGCTCTTACACTGAAGCTTTCTTT.

The rearrangement joins TRBV15 to TRBJ1-1, with D unresolved. The V gene lost 0 bases and the J gene lost 6 bases, with 14 bases spanning the gap. CDR3 size: 15 residues. The germline V gene encodes CDR1 LNHNV and CDR2 YYDKDF (reference sequence). The CDR3 region is CATSREYIAVAEAFF. CDR3 coding DNA: TGTGCCACCAGCAGAGAGTACATTGCGGTGGCTGAAGCTTTCTTT.

This rearrangement joins TRBV7-3 to TRBJ2-3; tentative D call: TRBD2 (5 bases). V lost 0 bases and J lost 2, with 12 bases in between. The CDR3 contains 16 residues. Germline V CDR1 and CDR2: SGHTA, FQGTGA. The CDR3 here is CASSLTPPGITDTQYF. The CDR3 coding sequence is TGTGCCAGCAGCTTAACGCCCCCGGGGATCACAGATACGCAGTATTTT.

In its sample, this clone was seen a few times. The rearrangement links TRBV14 to TRBJ1-1; D uncertain. Germline lookup yields CDR1 SGHDN and CDR2 FVKESK. The CDR3 has 16 amino acids. V lost 0 bases and J 2 bases, leaving 13 bases between the germline ends. The CDR3: CASSQEVRLFNTEAFF. The CDR3 bases are TGTGCCAGCAGCCAAGAAGTGCGCCTCTTCAACACTGAAGCTTTCTTT.

This clone occurred a few times. The chain combines TRBV10-1 with TRBJ2-3; D gene ambiguous. V was pared by 1 base and J by 4 bases, with 9 bases between. Germline lookup yields CDR1 WNHNN and CDR2 SYGVQD (reference sequence). The CDR3 totals 14 residues. The CDR3 loop reads CASSELGVADTQYF. CDR3 nucleotides: TGCGCCAGCAGTGAGTTAGGAGTGGCAGATACGCAGTATTTT.

The chain employs TRBV19 and TRBJ1-3; no clear D. This CDR3 contains 15 residues. The germline V and J ends were trimmed by 1 base and 0 bases, with 7 bases remaining between them. The germline CDR1 and CDR2 sequences are LNHDA and SQIVND (reference sequence). The CDR3 is CASSIGGHSGNTIYF. The CDR3 nucleotides are TGTGCCAGTAGTATAGGTGGCCACTCTGGAAACACCATATATTTT.

J is TRBJ2-2 and V is TRBV7-9; unclear D gene. Trimming left V 6 bases short and J 2 bases short, with 4 bases between. This CDR3 has 12 amino acids. CDR1 SEHNR and CDR2 FQNEAQ come from the germline V gene (reference sequence). CDR3 sequence (DNA): TGTGCCAGCAGATCTAACACCGGGGAGCTGTTTTTT. It yields the protein CASRSNTGELFF.